Shown below are 15 T cell receptor beta chains from a single sample sequenced in a study of blood T cell repertoires in COVID-19. Measured with immunoSEQ multiplex PCR; TCRdb has only the in-frame clones, and not every one. Of about 250,000 clones listed, roughly 83% are singletons. Sequenced input: peripheral blood. The receptor set was obtained from a man aged 35-49 years with acute or convalescent COVID-19.

This CDR3 reads CASSFTVSYTEAFF. In nucleotides, the CDR3 is TGTGCCAGCAGCTTCACGGTATCCTACACTGAAGCTTTCTTT. J is TRBJ1-1 and V is TRBV7-2, with no clear D. In germline, CDR1 is SGHTA, CDR2 FQGNSA. The CDR3 sequence is 14 residues long. V lost 3 bases and J 3 bases, leaving 11 bases between the germline ends.

The chain uses TRBV30 and TRBJ2-2, with 7 bases that match TRBD2. This CDR3 contains 15 residues. The V and J ends lost 0 bases and 3 bases, in that order; junction bases with no gene match: 4. Germline lookup yields CDR1 GTSNPN and CDR2 SVGIG (reference sequence). CDR3 region: CAWSVGGGYTGELFF. CDR3 DNA sequence: TGTGCCTGGAGTGTCGGCGGGGGATACACCGGGGAGCTGTTTTTT.

This clone was picked up one time. This chain joins TRBV19 and TRBJ2-7; 9 bases line up with TRBD2. The CDR3 spans 16 residues. Per germline, CDR1 LNHDA and CDR2 SQIVND (reference sequence). V lost 5 bases to trimming and J lost 3 bases; unmatched junction nucleotides: 11. The DNA for the CDR3 is TGTGCCAGTAGTCCCCGTGGCCGAGCGGGAGGCTACGAGCAGTACTTC. Encoded protein: CASSPRGRAGGYEQYF.

CDR3 DNA: TGTGCCAGCAGCTTAGAGGTTGGGGGGGGCAATGGCTACACCTTC. Residues: CASSLEVGGGNGYTF. V gene TRBV11-2 combines with J gene TRBJ1-2, with D possibly matching TRBD1 (6 bases). V dropped 0 bases and J dropped 6 bases, with 14 bases sitting between them. Germline V gene data show CDR1 as SGHAT and CDR2 as FQNNGV. The CDR3 runs to 15 residues.

The rearrangement uses TRBV14 and TRBJ2-7, with a tentative D call TRBD2 (6 bases). The CDR3 covers 16 residues. V dropped 1 base and J dropped 1 base, with 14 bases sitting between them. Germline CDR1 is SGHDN and CDR2 is FVKESK. The chain's CDR3 is CASSQGWASESYEQYF. CDR3 nucleotide sequence: TGTGCCAGCAGCCAAGGATGGGCTAGCGAGTCCTACGAGCAGTACTTC.

This clone was recorded only once. Additional DNA sequences in this sample encode the identical CDR3. The chain is built from TRBV5-1 and TRBJ1-1; the D is unclear. The V gene's germline CDR1 is SGHRS and CDR2 YFSETQ. CDR3 length: 14 residues. Trimming left V 0 bases short and J 1 base short, with 7 bases between. The CDR3 protein is CASSLAGGNTEAFF. In nucleotides, the CDR3 is TGCGCCAGCAGCTTGGCAGGAGGGAACACTGAAGCTTTCTTT.

Here the CDR3 DNA reads TGTGCCAGCAGCTACGGACTAGCGGGAAACACCGGGGAGCTGTTTTTT. Translated, it gives CASSYGLAGNTGELFF. J is TRBJ2-2 and V is TRBV9; 12 bases fit TRBD2. Per germline, CDR1 SGDLS and CDR2 YYNGEE. The length of the CDR3 is 16 residues. V lost 4 bases and J lost 2; bases outside the gene matches: 3.

CDR3 in amino acids: CASSEDIYQPQHF. In DNA form, the CDR3 reads TGTGCCAGTAGTGAGGACATTTATCAGCCCCAGCATTTT. The chain links TRBV19 to TRBJ1-5; a possible D gene is TRBD1 (5 bases). Germline values: CDR1 LNHDA, CDR2 SQIVND (reference sequence). CDR3 length: 13 residues. The germline V and J ends were trimmed by 5 bases and 5 bases, with 10 bases remaining between them.

Here the CDR3 DNA reads TGTGCCAGTAGTGCCCTAGCGGGAGGGTGGGATACGCAGTATTTT. Its translation: CASSALAGGWDTQYF. The chain uses TRBV19 and TRBJ2-3; 12 nucleotides align to TRBD2. V lost 5 bases and J lost 6; bases outside the gene matches: 6. CDR3 size: 15 residues. The germline CDR1 and CDR2 sequences are LNHDA and SQIVND (reference sequence).

The V and J genes are TRBV10-1 and TRBJ1-2; D is possibly TRBD1 (5 bases). This CDR3 comprises 13 residues. The germline V gene has CDR1 WNHNN and CDR2 SYGVQD (reference sequence). Between the trimmed V and J ends, which lost 4 bases and 3 bases, there was a span of 9 bases. The CDR3 nucleotides are TGCGCCAGCAGTGCTTCAGGGTACTATGGCTACACCTTC. Residues: CASSASGYYGYTF.

This clone was found once. CDR3 in DNA: TGTGCCAGTAGTCCCCAGGACAAGTGGGGCTATGGCTACACCTTC. It specifies CASSPQDKWGYGYTF. The chain joins TRBV19 to TRBJ1-2; D may be TRBD1 (5 bases). This CDR3 comprises 15 residues. V was cut by 5 bases and J by 4 bases, with 17 bases left in between. CDR1 and CDR2 from the germline V gene are LNHDA and SQIVND (reference sequence).

The J gene is TRBJ2-2, the V gene TRBV21-1; TRBD2 is the table's D call and was not checked against the DNA. TRBV21-1 is a known pseudogene. This CDR3 is 19 amino acids long. Written as DNA, the CDR3 is TGTGCCAGCAGACAAGGGGGGGGTCTTAGAGACCCGAACACCGGGGAGCTGTTTTTT. This sequence encodes CASRQGGGLRDPNTGELFF.

The J gene is TRBJ1-3, the V gene TRBV18, with 7 bases fitting TRBD1. The germline V gene has CDR1 KGHSH and CDR2 LQKENI. This CDR3 spans 14 amino acids. The V and J ends lost 5 bases and 3 bases, in that order; junction bases with no gene match: 4. The CDR3 reads CASSYGTVGNTIYF. CDR3 DNA sequence: TGTGCCAGCTCATATGGGACAGTTGGAAACACCATATATTTT.

This chain joins TRBV21-1 and TRBJ2-1; the D call TRBD2 from the table was never checked on the DNA. TRBV21-1 is labeled a pseudogene. The CDR3 length is 11 residues. The CDR3 sequence: CASTLQGGGFF. CDR3 in DNA: TGTGCCAGCACGCTCCAGGGAGGTGGATTCTTC.

V is TRBV2 and J is TRBJ1-5; D not resolved. Trimming left V 2 bases short and J 0 bases short, with 17 bases between. The germline CDR1 and CDR2 sequences are SNHLY and FYNNEI. This CDR3 has 18 amino acids. CDR3 sequence: CASSERLSTTDSNQPQHF. In DNA form, the CDR3 reads TGTGCCAGCAGTGAAAGACTCTCCACGACCGATAGCAATCAGCCCCAGCATTTT.